This record looks at one T cell receptor (beta chain) sequence and its context. This sample was taken from a study of blood T cell repertoires in COVID-19. Looking at the study overall: COVID-19 samples, acute and convalescent, were from the United States, Italy and Spain. Sources were T cells, B-cell-depleted T cells, or PBMCs; the material itself was cDNA or gDNA.

Per the original methods: Reference gene primer amplification yielded estimated nucleated cell counts. The data were produced by immunoSEQ multiplex PCR, yet TCRdb's version contains in-frame clones alone and is incomplete. V, J and clone size were drawn from that table, and D and trimming were deduced from the DNA. The sample lists over 300,000 clones; around 90% were seen once. Germline V gene lookup returns CDR1 KGHSH and CDR2 LQKENI. V lost 2 bases and J lost 4; bases outside the gene matches: 3. The CDR3 length is 14 residues. The sequence was obtained from a man aged 35-49 years with acute or convalescent COVID-19. The sample consisted of peripheral blood. V gene TRBV18 combines with J gene TRBJ1-2; TRBD1 aligns across 8 bases. Here the CDR3 reads CASSPEGQVYGYTF. The CDR3, as DNA: TGTGCCAGCTCACCAGAGGGACAGGTCTATGGCTACACCTTC. Full variable domain (outside the CDR3, taken from reference TRBV18 and TRBJ1-2): NAGVMQNPRHLVRRRGQEARLRCSPMKGHSHVYWYRQLPEEGLKFMVYLQKENIIDESGMPKERFSAEFPKEGPSILRIQQVVRGDSAAYFCASSPEGQVYGYTFGSGTRLTVV.